This TCR beta chain derives from a study of CD8 T cells in Susac syndrome. The table lists this clonotype with a count of one. cDNA came from approximately 0.5 to 1 ug RNA primed by random hexamers. An immunoSEQ multiplex PCR amplified TCR beta CDR3 over 54 Vbeta and 13 Jbeta. TCRdb called the immunoSEQ multiplex PCR reads again in MiXCR, with one record for every CDR3 protein. The sample holds around 200,000 distinct CDR3 sequences, roughly 95% seen once. Sequencing of TCR beta was performed on blood CD8+ and CD4+ T cells. Healthy donors constituted the control group, matched for age and sex. Trimming removed 1 base from V and 3 bases from J, with 14 bases in between. Looked up from germline, CDR1 is SGHVS and CDR2 is FQNEAQ. This CDR3 region has 16 residues.

The chain links TRBV7-8 to TRBJ2-3, with a tentative D call TRBD1 (6 bases). What was sequenced was CD4+ T cells from PBMCs. The TCR comes from a human donor in good health. CDR3 sequence (DNA): TGTGCCAGCAGCTTAGTTGGGGGCGTGGTGACAGATACGCAGTATTTT. It specifies CASSLVGGVVTDTQYF. The variable domain in full, with the rest retrieved from reference TRBV7-8 and TRBJ2-3, is GAGVSQSPRYKVAKRGQDVALRCDPISGHVSLFWYQQALGQGPEFLTYFQNEAQLDKSGLPSDRFFAERPEGSVSTLKIQRTQQEDSAVYLCASSLVGGVVTDTQYFGPGTRLTVL.